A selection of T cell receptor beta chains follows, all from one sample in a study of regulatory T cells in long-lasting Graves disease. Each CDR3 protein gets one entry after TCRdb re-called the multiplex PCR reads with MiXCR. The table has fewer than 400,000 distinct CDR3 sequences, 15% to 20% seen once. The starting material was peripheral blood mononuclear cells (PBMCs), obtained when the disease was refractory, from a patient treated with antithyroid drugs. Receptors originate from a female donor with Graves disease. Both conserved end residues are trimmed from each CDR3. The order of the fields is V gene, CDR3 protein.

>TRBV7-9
ASSLLQGPQETQY
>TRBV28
ASSSGQGGTDTQY
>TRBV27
ASRGTGTTEAF
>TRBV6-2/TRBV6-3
ASSYHDREGYGYT
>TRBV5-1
ASSPSPGELF
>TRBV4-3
ASSQGDRDGEKLF
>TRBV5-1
ASSLAVGYSYGYT
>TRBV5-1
ASSIWTGSYEQY
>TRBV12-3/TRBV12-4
ASSQRGDHPQH
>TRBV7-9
ASSRTSGGNIQY
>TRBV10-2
ASSESYGPLRPYEQY
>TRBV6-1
ASSEARGPQETQY
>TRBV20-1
SARDRTGREKLF
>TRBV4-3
ASSQDRNPVRGISPLH
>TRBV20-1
SARSDRGRRVGNQPQH
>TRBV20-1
SAREPFSYEQY
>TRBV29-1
SVGSSGGTGELF
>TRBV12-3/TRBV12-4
ASSAALFTEAF
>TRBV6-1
ASSDWTGGKVDPEVF
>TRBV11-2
ASSLGRGRLETQY
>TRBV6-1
ASRSTGQNVQY
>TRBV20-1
SARDGGMINYGYT
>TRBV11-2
ASSAGTGRGNTEAF
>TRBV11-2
ASSPPVAGNYGYT
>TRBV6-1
ASTRLDRNSYEQY
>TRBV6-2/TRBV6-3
ASSYGGRNSPLH